The 21 T cell receptor beta chains in this list originate from one sample, sequenced in a study of OX40 agonist ivuxolimab in advanced cancers. Assay: immunoSEQ multiplex PCR; the TCRdb copy retains only in-frame clones and omits some. In the table there are about 24,000 clones, about 83% of which are singletons. This specimen was CD4+ or CD8+ T cells sorted from blood, taken in a trial of the OX40 agonist ivuxolimab. The receptors stem from an adult with an advanced solid tumor such as melanoma, head and neck, liver or kidney cancer.

V usage is TRBV11-1 and J usage is TRBJ1-1, with a weak D call TRBD1 (5 bases). Germline CDR1 is SGHAT and CDR2 is FQDESV (reference sequence). Between the trimmed V and J ends, which lost 1 base and 6 bases, there was a span of 9 bases. The CDR3 contains 13 residues. The CDR3 spells CASSLDEGAEAFF. CDR3 DNA sequence: TGTGCCAGCAGCTTAGATGAAGGGGCTGAAGCTTTCTTT.

The chain employs TRBV11-3 and TRBJ2-3; no definite D call. CDR1 SGHNT and CDR2 YENEEA come from the germline V gene. The ends were cut back, 1 base at V and 1 base at J, with 9 bases in the middle. The CDR3 has 15 amino acids. The chain's CDR3 is CASSLGSKGTDTQYF. Written as DNA, the CDR3 is TGTGCCAGCAGCTTAGGGAGTAAAGGCACAGATACGCAGTATTTT.

Comment on this clone: The CDR3 does not close with the conserved phenylalanine or tryptophan, likely indicating a read error. The limits of the CDR3 on the DNA are not certain, so only TCRdb's listed CDR3 is given. The same CDR3 arises from other DNA sequences in this sample as well. CDR3 protein: CASSSVGG. The chain recombines TRBV19 with TRBJ1-6. Looked up from germline, CDR1 is LNHDA and CDR2 is SQIVND (reference sequence). The CDR3 is 8 residues long, counting both termini.

This rearrangement joins TRBV7-2 to TRBJ2-6; 7 positions agree with TRBD1. V shed 1 base, J shed 0 bases, and the junction held 6 bases outside the gene matches. The CDR3 runs 18 residues. Germline values: CDR1 SGHTA, CDR2 FQGNSA. CDR3: CASSLVGTAFSGANVLTF. CDR3 in DNA: TGTGCCAGCAGCTTAGTCGGGACAGCGTTCTCTGGGGCCAACGTCCTGACTTTC. Together with reference TRBV7-2 and TRBJ2-6, the CDR3 gives the full variable domain: GAGVSQSPSNKVTEKGKDVELRCDPISGHTALYWYRQSLGQGLEFLIYFQGNSAPDKSGLPSDRFSAERTGGSVSTLTIQRTQQEDSAVYLCASSLVGTAFSGANVLTFGAGSRLTVL.

The V gene is TRBV28, the J gene TRBJ1-4, with D possibly TRBD1 on 5 matching bases. Germline V gene sequence: CDR1 MDHEN, CDR2 SYDVKM. This CDR3 contains 14 residues. V was clipped by 5 bases and J by 7 bases, with 14 bases between them. In DNA, the CDR3 is TGTGCCAGCAGTCTGGGGGGAAGGGGTGAAAAACTGTTTTTT. Translation: CASSLGGRGEKLFF.

The gene calls are TRBV30 and TRBJ1-3, with a weak D call TRBD1 (5 bases). Trimming cost V 3 bases and J 0 bases, with 18 bases left between them. The CDR3 length is 17 residues. The germline V gene encodes CDR1 GTSNPN and CDR2 SVGIG (reference sequence). CDR3 in amino acids: CAWRSYLGVPSGNTIYF. The CDR3 DNA sequence: TGTGCCTGGAGGAGCTACTTGGGGGTCCCCTCTGGAAACACCATATATTTT.

The chain uses TRBV10-3 and TRBJ2-3, with TRBD1 matching 8 bases. With V trimmed by 6 bases and J by 4 bases, 18 bases remained unmatched. CDR3 length: 18 residues. Germline V gene sequence: CDR1 ENHRY, CDR2 SYGVKD. The CDR3, as DNA: TGTGCCATCAGACCCCGGCACCACGCAGGGGGCGAACCAGATACGCAGTATTTT. It yields the protein CAIRPRHHAGGEPDTQYF.

The chain links TRBV6-5 to TRBJ2-3; perhaps D is TRBD1 or TRBD2 (5 bases each). CDR3 length: 13 amino acids. Per the germline V gene, CDR1 is MNHEY and CDR2 is SVGAGI. V lost 4 bases and J 2 bases, leaving 7 bases between the germline ends. CDR3 region: CASSWDHTDTQYF. CDR3 nucleotides: TGTGCCAGCAGTTGGGACCACACAGATACGCAGTATTTT.

The J gene is TRBJ1-1, the V gene TRBV6-6; TRBD1 matches at 9 bases. The CDR3 consists of 14 residues. Trimming removed 5 bases from V and 3 bases from J; junction bases left unmatched: 4. Germline V gene sequence: CDR1 MNHNY, CDR2 SVGAGI (reference sequence). CDR3 nucleotide sequence: TGTGCCAGCAGTAGAGGGACAGGGTACACTGAAGCTTTCTTT. Its protein product is CASSRGTGYTEAFF.

The chain employs TRBV4-3 and TRBJ2-2; weak D call: TRBD1 (5 bases). Germline V gene sequence: CDR1 LGHNA, CDR2 YSLEER. The V gene lost 4 bases and the J gene lost 2 bases, with 8 bases spanning the gap. The CDR3 extends over 14 amino acids. CDR3 loop: CASSPGSNTGELFF. The CDR3 DNA reads TGCGCCAGCAGCCCAGGGTCCAACACCGGGGAGCTGTTTTTT.

This rearrangement joins TRBV5-1 to TRBJ2-2; D remains unclear. The V end was cut by 4 bases, the J end by 1 base, with 8 bases between. CDR1 and CDR2 (germline): SGHRS, YFSETQ. The CDR3 runs 14 residues. The chain's CDR3 is CASSDHLNTGELFF. The CDR3 DNA sequence: TGCGCCAGCAGCGACCACTTGAACACCGGGGAGCTGTTTTTT.

This sequence joins TRBV7-6 and TRBJ2-1, with D perhaps TRBD2 (6 bases). Trimming stripped 1 base from V and 3 bases from J, with 13 bases between. The CDR3 contains 16 residues. Germline-derived CDR1 and CDR2 are SGHVS and FNYEAQ. The chain's CDR3 is CASSLVGGSLYNEQFF. CDR3 nucleotide sequence: TGTGCCAGCAGCTTAGTGGGGGGATCACTCTACAATGAGCAGTTCTTC.

The chain uses TRBV18 and TRBJ2-1, with TRBD2 identical over 7 bases. Germline CDR1 is KGHSH and CDR2 is LQKENI. This CDR3 has 17 residues. Germline trimming cut 5 bases from V and 4 bases from J; bases unmatched to any gene: 14. CDR3 bases: TGTGCCAGCTCAACCGGAAGGACCGGGACTAAGTACAATGAGCAGTTCTTC. This gives the protein CASSTGRTGTKYNEQFF.

The V and J genes are TRBV30 and TRBJ1-6, with D possibly being TRBD1 (5 bases). V was pared by 5 bases and J by 0 bases, with 14 bases between. This CDR3 has 16 amino acids. Looked up from germline, CDR1 is GTSNPN and CDR2 is SVGIG (reference sequence). CDR3 DNA: TGTGCCTGGGGGAGGGACGGCCTCTCCTATAATTCACCCCTCCACTTT. It translates to CAWGRDGLSYNSPLHF.

The V call is TRBV14, the J call TRBJ1-3, with D possibly being TRBD1 (5 bases). Germline V CDR1 and CDR2: SGHDN, FVKESK. Trimming took 1 base from V and 0 from J, leaving 13 bases between them. CDR3 length: 17 amino acids. The CDR3 sequence: CASSQGGTAVSGNTIYF. CDR3 nucleotide sequence: TGTGCCAGCAGCCAAGGGGGGACGGCGGTCTCTGGAAACACCATATATTTT.

Only one count was recorded for this clone. CDR3: CASSLSGASYEQYF. In DNA form, the CDR3 reads TGCGCCAGCAGCTTGAGCGGGGCCTCCTACGAGCAGTACTTC. The rearrangement links TRBV5-1 to TRBJ2-7; 7 bases align to TRBD2. The CDR3 is 14 amino acids. Trimming at V came to 1 base and at J to 0 bases, leaving 1 base not matched to a gene. Germline V lookup: CDR1 SGHRS, CDR2 YFSETQ.

This rearrangement joins TRBV6-6 to TRBJ2-7, with D perhaps TRBD2 (5 bases). The germline V gene has CDR1 MNHNY and CDR2 SVGAGI (reference sequence). Between the trimmed V and J ends, which lost 7 bases and 2 bases, there was a span of 9 bases. The CDR3 is 12 residues long. The CDR3 sequence is CASNRGPYEQYF. The CDR3 DNA reads as TGTGCCAGCAACCGGGGTCCCTACGAGCAGTACTTC.

This clone has only a few counts. The chain uses TRBV4-2 and TRBJ1-1; D possibly corresponds to TRBD1 (5 bases). The CDR3 has 14 amino acids. Trimming pared 4 bases from V and 0 bases from J, leaving 9 bases between. Germline V gene sequence: CDR1 LGHNA, CDR2 YNFKEQ. Here the CDR3 DNA reads TGTGCCAGCAGCCTTGGGGCCCTGAACACTGAAGCTTTCTTT. This codes for CASSLGALNTEAFF.

The DNA for the CDR3 is TGTGCCAGCAACCCACCGGGACAGGGGTCGCATGAGCAGTTCTTC. It encodes CASNPPGQGSHEQFF. The chain is built from TRBV7-9 and TRBJ2-1, with 10 nucleotides matching TRBD1. V shed 7 bases and J 8 bases; nucleotides not matched to a gene: 11. The germline gives CDR1 SEHNR, CDR2 FQNEAQ (reference sequence). This CDR3 has 15 amino acids.

CDR3: CASMADPTYEQYF. The DNA of the CDR3 is TGTGCCAGCATGGCGGATCCGACCTACGAGCAGTACTTC. V usage is TRBV6-6 and J usage is TRBJ2-7; D ambiguous. Trimming cost V 7 bases and J 2 bases, with 12 bases left between them. Germline V gene lookup returns CDR1 MNHNY and CDR2 SVGAGI (reference sequence). CDR3 length: 13 amino acids.

The CDR3 DNA is TGTGCCAGCAGCCCCTGGGGGGAGGGCCGGGAGACCCAGTACTTC. Protein: CASSPWGEGRETQYF. The chain is built from TRBV7-3 and TRBJ2-5; 7 bases are shared with TRBD2. Germline CDR1 and CDR2: SGHTA and FQGTGA. Trimming cost V 5 bases and J 5 bases; bases outside gene matches: 11. The CDR3 is made up of 15 amino acids.